The clone carrying this T cell receptor (beta chain) was counted only a few times. The antigen is undetermined. This sample was included in a study of T-cell memory formation after mild COVID-19. TCR alpha and TCR beta cDNA libraries carrying sample barcodes and UMIs were produced by 5'RACE using constant-segment primers. TCRdb processed the 5' RACE reads anew with MiXCR; each CDR3 protein has one entry. The sample contains around 140,000 distinct CDR3 sequences, 15% to 20% of which appear only once. CDR3 size: 15 residues. With 0 bases removed from V and 13 bases from J, the gap between germline ends came to 16 bases. Germline values: CDR1 MGHRA, CDR2 YSYEKL. Study results and caveats: A second wave expanding day 15 to 37 was CD4+-biased; contracting clones were balanced. Researchers found some responding clones in pre-infection memory, a sign that cross-reactive memory joined. Nothing confirmed that second-wave clones peaking on day 37 were specific for SARS-CoV-2.

This receptor was taken from an adult woman who had mild COVID-19 (a few samples of this study predate the infection). Cell type and time point are not known. The sample taken for sequencing was PBMCs or a T cell subset sorted from them (not recorded which). This sequence joins TRBV4-1 and TRBJ1-6; TRBD1 is a possible D gene (5 bases). The DNA for the CDR3 is TGCGCCAGCAGCCAAGAGGGTGACCTGGGGCTCCCCCTCCACTTT. It encodes CASSQEGDLGLPLHF.